The 10 T cell receptor beta chains in this list originate from one sample, sequenced in a study of T cell repertoires in cytomegalovirus infection. These receptors' antigens are unknown. Each CDR3 protein gets one entry after TCRdb re-called the reads with MiXCR. The repertoire holds some 350,000 distinct CDR3 sequences, with just under 30% as singletons. The input for sequencing was cultured PBMCs, taken from culture after CMV antigen stimulation. All receptors come from a human donor in good health (CMV status not recorded). Some clones in this sample may be carry-over from other donors' samples.

The rearrangement links TRBV2 to TRBJ2-7; tentative D call: TRBD1 (6 bases). Per germline, CDR1 SNHLY and CDR2 FYNNEI. V was shortened by 6 bases and J by 0 bases, with 21 bases between the two germline ends. The CDR3 runs to 17 residues. The CDR3: CASSDEVTGTPSYEQYF. CDR3 DNA: TGTGCCAGCAGCGACGAGGTTACCGGGACACCCTCCTACGAGCAGTACTTC.

This chain joins TRBV6-5 and TRBJ1-3; D perhaps matches TRBD1 (6 bases). Trimming pared 6 bases from V and 2 bases from J, leaving 11 bases between. The CDR3 is made up of 14 amino acids. Germline CDR1 and CDR2: MNHEY and SVGAGI. CDR3 sequence reads: CASSYRGPGNTIYF. The CDR3 nucleotides read TGTGCCAGCAGCTACCGGGGGCCTGGAAACACCATATATTTT.

V is TRBV19 and J is TRBJ1-1; perhaps TRBD1 as D (6 bases). Between the trimmed V and J ends, which lost 5 bases and 11 bases, there was a span of 15 bases. CDR3 size: 12 residues. Germline V CDR1 and CDR2: LNHDA, SQIVND (reference sequence). This chain's CDR3 is CASSLGASVAFF. CDR3 bases: TGTGCCAGTAGTCTGGGGGCATCGGTGGCTTTCTTT.

This chain links TRBV2 with TRBJ2-1; the D is unclear. Trimming removed 6 bases at V and 0 bases at J, with 12 bases between. The CDR3 is 15 residues long. CDR1 and CDR2 (germline): SNHLY, FYNNEI. CDR3 DNA sequence: TGTGCCAGCAGCCGCGACAAAAACTCCTACAATGAGCAGTTCTTC. Encoded protein: CASSRDKNSYNEQFF. Full variable domain (remainder filled in from reference TRBV2 and TRBJ2-1): EPEVTQTPSHQVTQMGQEVILRCVPISNHLYFYWYRQILGQKVEFLVSFYNNEISEKSEIFDDQFSVERPDGSNFTLKIRSTKLEDSAMYFCASSRDKNSYNEQFFGPGTRLTVL.

The V and J genes are TRBV12-3 or TRBV12-4 and TRBJ1-3, with 7 bases lining up with TRBD1. This CDR3 comprises 15 residues. V lost 10 bases to trimming and J lost 4 bases; unmatched junction nucleotides: 13. The CDR3 nucleotides are TGTGCCACCGTACAACAGGGGACGATAGGAAACACCATATATTTT. This encodes CATVQQGTIGNTIYF.

This rearrangement joins TRBV11-2 to TRBJ2-7, with D possibly matching TRBD1 (6 bases). CDR3 size: 17 residues. Germline V CDR1 and CDR2: SGHAT, FQNNGV. V shed 0 bases and J shed 1 base, with 16 bases lying between them. The CDR3 is CASSLDHDRPISYEQYF. As DNA, the CDR3 is TGTGCCAGCAGCTTAGACCATGACAGGCCGATTTCCTACGAGCAGTACTTC.

The chain links TRBV9 to TRBJ2-2; no firm D call. The V gene's germline CDR1 is SGDLS and CDR2 YYNGEE. Trimming took 3 bases from V and 4 from J, leaving 7 bases between them. There are 13 residues in the CDR3. The CDR3: CASSAASTGELFF. In DNA form, the CDR3 reads TGTGCCAGCAGCGCGGCCTCCACCGGGGAGCTGTTTTTT.

This clonotype was counted a few times. V and J are TRBV5-1 and TRBJ2-7; 8 bases align to TRBD1. The germline V gene has CDR1 SGHRS and CDR2 YFSETQ. CDR3 length: 15 residues. The V gene end was trimmed by 3 bases and the J gene end by 1 base; junction bases not matched to a gene: 6. The CDR3, as DNA: TGCGCCAGCAGCTGGGCGACAGGGGCTTCCTACGAGCAGTACTTC. Protein product: CASSWATGASYEQYF. Together with reference TRBV5-1 and TRBJ2-7, the CDR3 gives the full variable domain: KAGVTQTPRYLIKTRGQQVTLSCSPISGHRSVSWYQQTPGQGLQFLFEYFSETQRNKGNFPGRFSGRQFSNSRSEMNVSTLELGDSALYLCASSWATGASYEQYFGPGTRLTVT.

The chain uses TRBV15 and TRBJ2-1, with 9 bases that match TRBD2. The CDR3 sequence is 12 residues long. The germline V gene has CDR1 LNHNV and CDR2 YYDKDF (reference sequence). The V gene end was trimmed by 0 bases and the J gene end by 12 bases; junction bases not matched to a gene: 0. The CDR3 nucleotides are TGTGCCACCAGCAGAGAGCGGGAGGGGCAGTTCTTC. Encoded protein: CATSREREGQFF.

This clonotype was observed a few times. The CDR3 spells CASSPGLSIGASHYEQYF. The CDR3 DNA reads as TGTGCCAGCAGTCCCGGTCTTTCCATCGGGGCGTCCCACTACGAGCAGTACTTC. The chain is built from TRBV28 and TRBJ2-7; D may match TRBD1 or TRBD2 (5 bases each). In germline, CDR1 is MDHEN, CDR2 SYDVKM. CDR3 size: 18 residues. The V end was cut by 5 bases, the J end by 3 bases, with 26 bases between.